This T cell receptor beta chain stems from a study of response to subunit inactivated influenza vaccine. General observations from the study: Each seasonal flu vaccination may recruit only limited new T cells, authors suggested.

This CDR3 has 17 amino acids. CDR1 and CDR2 from the germline V gene are MGHRA and YSYEKL. V was shortened by 0 bases and J by 2 bases, with 16 bases between the two germline ends. TCRdb analysed the RT-PCR reads with MiXCR anew, one entry per CDR3 protein. The table includes 600,000 to 850,000 distinct CDR3 sequences, 14% detected once. This clonotype has a count of ten or more. Antigen specificity is unknown. The chain uses TRBV4-1 and TRBJ1-1; a possible D gene is TRBD1 (5 bases). Material: PBMCs from blood, obtained roughly 15 days before vaccination. This receptor was taken from a man aged 45-65 years who received an inactivated influenza vaccine. For the CDR3, the DNA is TGCGCCAGCAGCCAAGATCGGGGCAATCTGGCAAACACTGAAGCTTTCTTT. This codes for CASSQDRGNLANTEAFF.